This TCR beta chain was profiled in a study of blood T cells in healthy people across ages. Across the study: Roughly one uniquely barcoded beta molecule per two T cells was captured. Study-wide findings and caveats: Higher diversity, along with more naive CD4+ cells, distinguished long-lived donors from aged donors.

Sample-barcoded 5' priming and a J-beta primer mix drove a second PCR of about 6 to 12 cycles. TCRdb recomputed calls from the 5' RACE reads with MiXCR, one row per CDR3 protein. Of over 950,000 distinct CDR3 sequences in the sample, about two fifths were seen once. Total RNA, at least 5 micrograms per sample, was extracted from PBMCs. Per the germline V gene, CDR1 is ENHRY and CDR2 is SYGVKD. The CDR3 has 12 amino acids. Trimming took off 6 bases at V and 6 bases at J, with 11 bases between the two ends. With regard to this clonotype: Its specificity is unknown.

The chain carries TRBV10-3 and TRBJ1-1, with a weak D call TRBD1 (5 bases). The sequenced sample consisted of blood. The sequence was collected from a man aged 18 to 35 in good health. In nucleotides, the CDR3 is TGTGCCATCAGGCAGGGAGGCGCTGAAGCTTTCTTT. Translation gives CAIRQGGAEAFF.